This is a list of T cell receptor beta chains from one sample in a study of cytomegalovirus exposure and HLA in healthy donors. The data were produced by immunoSEQ multiplex PCR, yet TCRdb's version contains in-frame clones alone and is incomplete. This table has about 180,000 clones, around 85% appearing once. Sequenced input: PBMCs. These receptors were obtained from a man between 18 and 35 years old in good health and CMV-seropositive. Both conserved end residues are part of each CDR3. The order of the fields is CDR3 DNA, CDR3 protein, V gene, J gene, D gene. D genes are given only for firm matches.

TGTGCCAGCAGTTATTCCGGGACTAGCCAGACCGAGCAGTACTTC	CASSYSGTSQTEQYF	TRBV6-6	TRBJ2-7	TRBD2
TGCGCCAGCAGCCATAATCGCGGGAGCTACGAGCAGTACTTC	CASSHNRGSYEQYF	TRBV4-1	TRBJ2-7	TRBD2
TGTGCCAGCAGCTTAGTAGTAGCGACTAGCACAGATACGCAGTATTTT	CASSLVVATSTDTQYF	TRBV7-2	TRBJ2-3	-
TGCGCCAGCAGCCCGGACAGGGGAAGTGTCAATCAGCCCCAGCATTTT	CASSPDRGSVNQPQHF	TRBV4-1	TRBJ1-5	TRBD1
TGTGCCAGCCTTATGTGGGCAGCGAACACTGAAGCTTTCTTT	CASLMWAANTEAFF	TRBV6-1	TRBJ1-1	-
TGTGCCAGCAGCTTAGTTCGCAGCCCTAGCTCCTACGAGCAGTACTTC	CASSLVRSPSSYEQYF	TRBV11-2	TRBJ2-7	-
TGTGCCAGCAGTGAAGGGCCCATTACCTACGAGCAGTACTTC	CASSEGPITYEQYF	TRBV6-1	TRBJ2-7	-
TGTGCCAGCAGCACCGGACTCTCTGGGGCCAACGTCCTGACTTTC	CASSTGLSGANVLTF	TRBV7-3	TRBJ2-6	-
TGCAGCGGGCTCTTGACAGGGACCTCCTACGAGCAGTACTTC	CSGLLTGTSYEQYF	TRBV29-1	TRBJ2-7	TRBD1
TGTGCCAGCAGCTTAGGGGGGCTCGCCTACGAGCAGTACTTC	CASSLGGLAYEQYF	TRBV13	TRBJ2-7	-